A selection of T cell receptor beta chains follows, all from one sample in a study of blood T cell repertoires in COVID-19. Method: immunoSEQ multiplex PCR; TCRdb's copy keeps in-frame clones and lacks some. The repertoire holds some 58,000 clones, 90% seen once, with roughly 6.2% in the top ten. The material sequenced was peripheral blood. The source of these receptors is a middle-aged man with acute or convalescent COVID-19. Both conserved end residues are part of each CDR3. A D gene is named only where the DNA matches it firmly. Rows give clone size only sometimes, using once, few, many, or a class for an expanded clone.

>TRBJ1-4|TRBV27|TRBD1|-
CASSRDRQGIYEKLFF
TGTGCCAGCAGTAGGGATCGACAGGGTATTTATGAAAAACTGTTTTTT
>TRBJ2-6|TRBV18|-|-
CASYGGKYDGGANVLTF
TGTGCCAGCTATGGGGGGAAATACGACGGTGGGGCCAACGTCCTGACTTTC
>TRBJ1-1|TRBV6-6|-|-
CASSYSTAATEAFF
TGTGCCAGCAGTTACTCGACGGCGGCGACTGAAGCTTTCTTT
>TRBJ1-1|TRBV7-9|-|-
CASRGGGAFMNTEAFF
TGTGCCAGCAGAGGGGGAGGGGCTTTCATGAACACTGAAGCTTTCTTT
>TRBJ1-1|TRBV2|-|-
CASSEAQGVNTEAFF
TGTGCCAGCAGTGAAGCGCAGGGTGTGAACACTGAAGCTTTCTTT
>TRBJ2-1|TRBV4-1|TRBD2|-
CASSQVMGLGGGEQFF
TGCGCCAGCAGCCAAGTTATGGGACTAGGGGGTGGTGAGCAGTTCTTC
>TRBJ2-5|TRBV12-3/TRBV12-4|-|-
CASRWLGEGQYF
TGTGCCAGCAGATGGTTGGGAGAGGGCCAGTACTTC
>TRBJ2-5|TRBV5-6|TRBD2|-
CASSSTSGKETQYF
TGTGCCAGCAGCTCGACTAGCGGGAAAGAGACCCAGTACTTC
>TRBJ2-7|TRBV5-1|TRBD1|-
CASSLTGQGPEQYF
TGCGCCAGCAGCTTAACGGGACAGGGGCCCGAGCAGTACTTC
>TRBJ2-3|TRBV6-5|-|-
CASSYGGSGPDTQYF
TGTGCCAGCAGTTATGGCGGATCCGGCCCAGATACGCAGTATTTT
>TRBJ2-1|TRBV7-8|-|-
CASSPDSPSYNEQFF
TGTGCCAGCAGCCCGGACTCTCCCTCCTACAATGAGCAGTTCTTC
>TRBJ2-3|TRBV5-4|-|-
CASSPTPASGDTQYF
TGTGCCAGCAGCCCGACCCCGGCCAGCGGGGATACGCAGTATTTT
>TRBJ1-1|TRBV5-4|TRBD1|-
CASSQRDRGNTEAFF
TGTGCCAGCAGCCAGCGTGACAGGGGCAACACTGAAGCTTTCTTT
>TRBJ1-3|TRBV3-1/TRBV3-2|TRBD1|-
CASSRDSDSGNTIYF
TGTGCCAGCAGCCGGGACAGTGACTCTGGAAACACCATATATTTT
>TRBJ1-6|TRBV19|-|-
CASSSGILPLHF
TGTGCCAGTAGTTCAGGGATTCTTCCCCTCCACTTT
>TRBJ1-5|TRBV6-1|-|-
CASSDDHSQPQHF
TGTGCCAGCAGTGACGACCACAGCCAGCCCCAGCATTTT
>TRBJ2-7|TRBV11-3|TRBD1|-
CASSLLSGGAEQYF
TGTGCCAGCAGCTTACTTTCAGGGGGCGCGGAGCAGTACTTC
>TRBJ2-7|TRBV5-1|-|-
CASSSYREQEQYF
TGCGCCAGCAGCTCATACAGGGAGCAAGAGCAGTACTTC
>TRBJ1-2|TRBV7-9|TRBD1|-
CASSFQDRKGYTF
TGTGCCAGCAGCTTTCAGGACAGGAAGGGCTACACCTTC
>TRBJ1-1|TRBV6-1|-|few
CASSERTANTEAFF
TGTGCCAGCAGTGAGAGGACAGCGAACACTGAAGCTTTCTTT
>TRBJ2-5|TRBV7-2|TRBD1|-
CASSLTGGLETQYF
TGTGCCAGCAGCTTAACAGGGGGCTTAGAGACCCAGTACTTC
>TRBJ2-2|TRBV24-1|TRBD2|once
CATSDRWNLTSGRGGTGELFF
TGTGCCACCAGTGATCGATGGAACTTGACTAGCGGGAGGGGAGGAACCGGGGAGCTGTTTTTT
>TRBJ1-2|TRBV19|-|-
CASRSGTSRGYTF
TGTGCCAGTAGATCCGGGACATCGAGAGGCTACACCTTC
>TRBJ2-3|TRBV19|TRBD2|-
CASRLAGVATDTQYF
TGTGCCAGTAGACTAGCGGGAGTTGCCACAGATACGCAGTATTTT
>TRBJ2-2|TRBV30|TRBD1|medium-sized
CAWRPLTGVANTGELFF
TGTGCCTGGAGACCCCTGACAGGGGTGGCGAACACCGGGGAGCTGTTTTTT
>TRBJ1-5|TRBV30|-|-
CAWSAPAGRGGGTQHF
TGTGCCTGGAGTGCACCAGCTGGACGGGGCGGAGGGACCCAGCATTTT
>TRBJ1-5|TRBV7-2|TRBD1|-
CASSFAGGGNQPQHF
TGTGCCAGCAGCTTCGCAGGGGGTGGCAATCAGCCCCAGCATTTT
>TRBJ2-3|TRBV2|TRBD2|-
CASSEAGVAGPDTQYF
TGTGCCAGCAGTGAAGCCGGGGTAGCGGGTCCAGATACGCAGTATTTT
>TRBJ1-5|TRBV10-3|-|-
CAISDRVNQPQHF
TGTGCCATCAGTGATCGGGTTAATCAGCCCCAGCATTTT
>TRBJ2-3|TRBV10-3|-|-
CASRRELSDTQYF
TGTGCCAGCCGACGGGAGTTGTCAGATACGCAGTATTTT
>TRBJ2-2|TRBV19|TRBD1|-
CASCDRGNTGELFF
TGTGCCAGTTGCGACAGGGGAAACACCGGGGAGCTGTTTTTT
>TRBJ2-4|TRBV5-1|TRBD1|-
CASSLSGQGYIQYF
TGCGCCAGCAGCCTTTCTGGACAGGGTTACATTCAGTACTTC
>TRBJ2-1|TRBV18|-|-
CASSPPPRGSEQFF
TGTGCCAGCTCACCACCCCCGCGGGGTAGTGAGCAGTTCTTC
>TRBJ1-2|TRBV30|TRBD1|-
CAWSVRDRRRGYTF
TGTGCCTGGAGTGTACGGGACAGGCGGCGGGGCTACACCTTC
>TRBJ1-6|TRBV7-8|TRBD1|-
CASTNPGDRGSSPLHF
TGTGCCAGCACTAACCCCGGGGACAGGGGCAGTTCACCCCTCCACTTT
>TRBJ2-3|TRBV25-1|-|-
CASSDYAGDTQYF
TGTGCCAGCAGTGATTACGCGGGAGATACGCAGTATTTT
>TRBJ1-2|TRBV24-1|TRBD1|-
CATSAGTGWNYGYTF
TGTGCCACCAGTGCCGGGACAGGGTGGAACTATGGCTACACCTTC
>TRBJ2-7|TRBV7-9|TRBD2|-
CASSLGGGRANEQYF
TGTGCCAGCAGCTTAGGGGGCGGGAGGGCAAACGAGCAGTACTTC
>TRBJ2-1|TRBV25-1|-|few
CASSGTEGSSYNEQFF
TGTGCCAGCAGTGGGACGGAGGGGAGCTCCTACAATGAGCAGTTCTTC
>TRBJ1-1|TRBV4-2|-|-
CASRPDRNTEAFF
TGTGCCAGCAGACCGGACAGGAACACTGAAGCTTTCTTT
>TRBJ2-3|TRBV24-1|TRBD1|-
CATSYGQGFTDTQYF
TGTGCCACCAGTTATGGACAGGGGTTCACAGATACGCAGTATTTT
>TRBJ2-2|TRBV4-2|TRBD2|-
CASSQVASGSWELFF
TGTGCCAGCAGCCAAGTGGCTAGCGGGAGTTGGGAGCTGTTTTTT
>TRBJ2-5|TRBV6-5|-|-
CASSSEGVWETQYF
TGTGCCAGCAGTTCGGAGGGAGTATGGGAGACCCAGTACTTC
>TRBJ2-7|TRBV4-1|-|-
CASSPPTRVRDSYEQYF
TGCGCCAGCAGCCCCCCGACCCGTGTCAGGGACTCCTACGAGCAGTACTTC
>TRBJ1-6|TRBV18|-|-
CASSPSEGGNSPLHF
TGTGCCAGCTCACCTAGTGAAGGAGGTAATTCACCCCTCCACTTT
>TRBJ2-1|TRBV6-2/TRBV6-3|TRBD2|-
CASSTHSGKGWDEQFF
TGTGCCAGCAGTACCCATAGCGGGAAGGGTTGGGATGAGCAGTTCTTC
>TRBJ2-7|TRBV4-2|TRBD2|-
CASSQAQLAGGPHEQYF
TGTGCCAGCAGCCAAGCCCAACTAGCGGGAGGGCCCCACGAGCAGTACTTC
>TRBJ2-2|TRBV5-6|-|-
CASSLVRGSTGELFF
TGTGCCAGCAGCTTGGTTAGGGGAAGCACCGGGGAGCTGTTTTTT
>TRBJ2-1|TRBV12-3/TRBV12-4|-|once
CASSFRVDEQFF
TGTGCCAGCAGTTTCAGGGTGGATGAGCAGTTCTTC
>TRBJ2-1|TRBV5-8|-|-
CASSLGTSRVYNEQFF
TGTGCCAGCAGCTTGGGGACTTCTCGAGTTTACAATGAGCAGTTCTTC
>TRBJ2-5|TRBV18|-|-
CASSLYGHQSRKTQYF
TGTGCCAGCTCACTATACGGACATCAATCCCGAAAGACCCAGTACTTC